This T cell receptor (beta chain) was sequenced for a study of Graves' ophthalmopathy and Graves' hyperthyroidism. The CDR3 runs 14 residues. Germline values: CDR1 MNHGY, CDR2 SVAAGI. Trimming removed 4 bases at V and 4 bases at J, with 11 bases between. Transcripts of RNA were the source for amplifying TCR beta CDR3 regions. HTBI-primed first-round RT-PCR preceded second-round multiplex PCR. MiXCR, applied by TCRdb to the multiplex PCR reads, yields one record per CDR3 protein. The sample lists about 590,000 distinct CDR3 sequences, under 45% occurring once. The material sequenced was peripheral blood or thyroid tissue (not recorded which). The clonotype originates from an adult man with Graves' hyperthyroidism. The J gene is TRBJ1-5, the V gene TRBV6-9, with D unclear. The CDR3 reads CASSLWAKNQPQHF. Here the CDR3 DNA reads TGTGCCAGCAGTTTATGGGCTAAGAATCAGCCCCAGCATTTT.